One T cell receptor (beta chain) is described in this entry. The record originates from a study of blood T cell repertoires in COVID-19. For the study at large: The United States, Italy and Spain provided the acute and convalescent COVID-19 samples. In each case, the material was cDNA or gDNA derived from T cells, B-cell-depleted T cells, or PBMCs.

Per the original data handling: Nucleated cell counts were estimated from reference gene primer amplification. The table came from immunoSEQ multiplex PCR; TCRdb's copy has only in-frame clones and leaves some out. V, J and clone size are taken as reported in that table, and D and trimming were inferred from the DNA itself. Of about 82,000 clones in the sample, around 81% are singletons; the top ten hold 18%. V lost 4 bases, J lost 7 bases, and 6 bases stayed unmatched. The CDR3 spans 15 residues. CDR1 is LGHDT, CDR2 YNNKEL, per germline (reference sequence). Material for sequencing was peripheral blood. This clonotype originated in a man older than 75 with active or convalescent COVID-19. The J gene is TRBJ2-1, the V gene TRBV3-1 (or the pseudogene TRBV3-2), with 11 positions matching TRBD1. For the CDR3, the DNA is TGTGCCAGCAGCCCCCGGGACAGGGGGGGAAATGAGCAGTTCTTC. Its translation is CASSPRDRGGNEQFF.